What follows are 12 T cell receptor beta chains derived from one specimen sequenced in a study of Graves' ophthalmopathy and Graves' hyperthyroidism. The sequenced template was RNA, covering the TCR beta CDR3 region. HTBI primers were used in a first-round RT-PCR, which preceded a second-round multiplex PCR. TCRdb reprocessed the multiplex PCR reads with MiXCR, giving one entry per CDR3 protein. The table has 400,000 to 500,000 distinct CDR3 sequences, 20% to 25% seen once. The sample comprised peripheral blood. The receptors here all came from a woman aged 18-29 years with stable Graves' hyperthyroidism.

There are many counts of this clonotype. The CDR3 bases are TGTGCCAGCAGCTTAGATCCTTTGACCTACGAGCAGTACTTC. Translation gives CASSLDPLTYEQYF. The chain employs TRBV7-8 and TRBJ2-7; D unclear. Trimming cost V 1 base and J 2 bases, with 9 bases left between them. The CDR3 covers 14 residues. From germline, CDR1 is SGHVS and CDR2 FQNEAQ.

This clonotype was seen many times. J is TRBJ2-5 and V is TRBV4-1, with D tentatively TRBD2 (6 bases). The CDR3 has 14 residues. Germline V gene lookup returns CDR1 MGHRA and CDR2 YSYEKL. The V end was cut by 5 bases, the J end by 5 bases, with 15 bases between. CDR3 sequence: CASSMSGRSETQYF. The DNA for the CDR3 is TGCGCCAGCAGCATGTCAGGGAGGTCGGAGACCCAGTACTTC.

The chain uses TRBV6-1 and TRBJ1-5; 8 bases match TRBD1. The CDR3 loop spans 17 amino acids. Germline CDR1 reads MNHNS; CDR2 reads SASEGT. V was clipped by 7 bases and J by 0 bases; unmatched bases: 11. CDR3 region: CASTLGQGGYSNQPQHF. The DNA for the CDR3 is TGTGCCAGCACCTTAGGACAGGGAGGATATAGCAATCAGCCCCAGCATTTT.

This clonotype was counted many times. The V call is TRBV5-5, the J call TRBJ2-7; perhaps TRBD1 as D (5 bases). From germline, CDR1 is SGHKS and CDR2 YYEKEE (reference sequence). Trimming cost V 4 bases and J 6 bases, with 14 bases left between them. This CDR3 contains 13 residues. The chain's CDR3 is CASSKGVEGEQYF. CDR3 in DNA: TGTGCCAGCAGCAAAGGGGTCGAAGGCGAGCAGTACTTC.

The chain has TRBV12-3 or TRBV12-4 and TRBJ1-3; the D is unclear. The V gene lost 4 bases and the J gene lost 6 bases, with 10 bases spanning the gap. The CDR3 covers 13 residues. Here the CDR3 DNA reads TGTGCCAGCAGTTCCGGCCTTTTAAACACCATATATTTT. Amino acids: CASSSGLLNTIYF.

The chain employs TRBV28 and TRBJ1-3; possibly TRBD1 for D (5 bases). Trimming stripped 5 bases from V and 7 bases from J, with 21 bases between. The V gene's germline CDR1 is MDHEN and CDR2 SYDVKM. The CDR3 has 16 residues. CDR3 DNA sequence: TGTGCCAGCAGTCTGCGGGACCTCATAAGAGGGAACACCATATATTTT. Translation gives CASSLRDLIRGNTIYF.

In this sample, this clonotype turned up many times. The chain recombines TRBV2 with TRBJ2-7; 13 bases agree with TRBD2. Germline-derived CDR1 and CDR2 are SNHLY and FYNNEI. The CDR3 consists of 19 residues. J gave up 0 bases and V 6 bases, and 14 bases lay outside the gene matches. For the CDR3, the DNA is TGTGCCAGCAGGGATCCGACTAGCGGGAGGCCCCTGGGCTCCTACGAGCAGTACTTC. Its protein is CASRDPTSGRPLGSYEQYF.

This clonotype was detected ten times or more. This sequence joins TRBV6-5 and TRBJ1-1, with D possibly being TRBD1 (5 bases). Trimming removed 2 bases at V and 2 bases at J, with 15 bases between. Germline V gene sequence: CDR1 MNHEY, CDR2 SVGAGI. The CDR3 extends over 16 amino acids. DNA of the CDR3: TGTGCCAGCAGTTACGGGTGGGGGAGCGGCAACACTGAAGCTTTCTTT. It specifies CASSYGWGSGNTEAFF.

This clonotype has a count of ten or more. The V call is TRBV6-1, the J call TRBJ2-7; no firm D call. Germline CDR1 MNHNS, CDR2 SASEGT. The CDR3 loop spans 12 amino acids. V was cut by 6 bases and J by 2 bases, with 8 bases left in between. This chain's CDR3 is CASSAGAYEQYF. The CDR3 nucleotides read TGTGCCAGCAGCGCCGGAGCCTACGAGCAGTACTTC.

This clonotype was counted many times. A much larger clone lies one base from this, so it may be a read error. The V gene is TRBV6-2 or TRBV6-3, the J gene TRBJ2-7; D remains ambiguous. CDR1 is MNHEY, CDR2 SVGEGT, per germline. This CDR3 is 15 amino acids long. The CDR3 protein is CAGSYSLTELYEQYF. The CDR3 DNA reads as TGTGCCGGCAGTTACTCGTTGACGGAACTCTACGAGCAGTACTTC.

This clonotype was counted only a few times. Just one base apart from a much larger clone, this may be a read error. The chain combines TRBV24-1 with TRBJ2-2, with D perhaps TRBD1 (6 bases). Looked up from germline, CDR1 is KGHDR and CDR2 is SFDVKD. The CDR3 consists of 13 residues. DNA of the CDR3: TGTGCCGCAGGGACACCGGACACCGGGGAGCTGTGTTTT. Protein product: CAAGTPDTGELCF.

This clonotype occurred many times. The chain couples TRBV29-1 to TRBJ1-2; the D gene is possibly TRBD1 (5 bases). Germline V gives CDR1 SQVTM, CDR2 ANQGSEA. The V and J ends lost 4 bases and 8 bases respectively, with 11 bases between them. The CDR3 consists of 11 residues. The CDR3 DNA reads TGCAGCGTTGTGGGGCATTCGGGCTACACCTTC. Its protein is CSVVGHSGYTF.